This T cell receptor beta chain was identified during a study of tumor-infiltrating lymphocytes in localized non-small cell lung cancer. Study-level information: Several tumor histologies, both smoking statuses, and some post-neoadjuvant chemotherapy samples were included. Tumor tissue and non-adjacent uninvolved lung came from each patient.

Only in-frame clones appear in the TCRdb table, and some are missing; sequencing was by immunoSEQ multiplex PCR. The sample records roughly 15,000 clones, approximately 68% being singletons. This CDR3 is built from 11 residues. Germline CDR1 is SQVTM and CDR2 is ANQGSEA. Trimming cost V 7 bases and J 4 bases, with 10 bases left between them. A word on this clone: The antigen is not known.

General study points: Higher tumor T cell infiltration than in uninvolved lung was supported by TCRbeta sequencing. T-cell fraction did not differ between immunotypes IM1 and IM2.

The sample taken for sequencing was uninvolved lung tissue not adjacent to the tumor. This TCR came from a human donor with non-small cell lung cancer. This sequence joins TRBV29-1 and TRBJ1-2, with D possibly TRBD1 on 6 matching bases. The CDR3 nucleotides read TGCAGCGGACAGGTGGGCTATGGCTACACCTTC. Protein: CSGQVGYGYTF.